The clone carrying this TCR beta chain occurred many times. Germline V gene sequence: CDR1 SEHNR, CDR2 FQNEAQ (reference sequence). V was pared by 3 bases and J by 5 bases, with 8 bases between. There are 13 residues in the CDR3. This sample is drawn from a study of T-cell reconstitution after alpha-beta-depleted transplantation in children. Preparing the TCRbeta library involved the use of unique molecular identifiers. MiXCR, run by TCRdb on the PCR reads, gives a single entry per CDR3 protein. The sample yields approximately 640,000 distinct CDR3 sequences, 16% seen once. The origin of this receptor is a human donor who donated a stem cell graft to a child with acute myeloid leukemia. The sequencing used PBMCs from the stem cell graft donor, collected from the stem cell graft. The genes are TRBV7-9 and TRBJ1-5; no clear D gene. The CDR3 nucleotides are TGTGCCAGCAGCTTTCCCGGGGATCAGCCCCAGCATTTT. This encodes CASSFPGDQPQHF.